What follows are 7 T cell receptor beta chains derived from one specimen sequenced in a study of blood T cell repertoires in COVID-19. Assay: immunoSEQ multiplex PCR; the TCRdb copy retains only in-frame clones and omits some. The repertoire includes 60,000 to 85,000 clones, around 90% of them detected once, and about 3% sits in the top ten. Sequencing used peripheral blood. All receptors derive from a woman aged 45-65 years with COVID-19, enrolled during active disease.

In DNA, the CDR3 is TGTGCCTGGAGATTACTAGCGGGAGCCTACAATGAGCAGTTCTTC. This sequence encodes CAWRLLAGAYNEQFF. V and J are TRBV30 and TRBJ2-1, with 11 bases lining up with TRBD2. CDR1 is GTSNPN, CDR2 SVGIG, per germline (reference sequence). CDR3 size: 15 residues. With V trimmed by 3 bases and J by 2 bases, 3 bases remained unmatched.

The chain employs TRBV18 and TRBJ2-5; D possibly corresponds to TRBD2 (5 bases). V dropped 0 bases and J dropped 6 bases, with 23 bases sitting between them. The CDR3 has 18 residues. CDR1 is KGHSH and CDR2 is LQKENI in the germline V gene. CDR3 residues: CASSPPIFGRAGGKTQYF. In nucleotides, the CDR3 is TGTGCCAGCTCACCACCGATCTTTGGTAGGGCCGGAGGCAAGACCCAGTACTTC.

The genes are TRBV7-8 and TRBJ2-7; TRBD1 agrees at 7 bases. Germline assignment: CDR1 SGHVS and CDR2 FQNEAQ. J gave up 4 bases and V 8 bases, and 5 bases lay outside the gene matches. The CDR3 extends over 12 amino acids. Here the CDR3 DNA reads TGTGCCAGCGGCCGGGACAGATACGAGCAGTACTTC. It translates to CASGRDRYEQYF.

The chain links TRBV28 to TRBJ1-6, with D uncertain. The CDR3 is 15 residues long. The germline gives CDR1 MDHEN, CDR2 SYDVKM. V shed 6 bases and J shed 9 bases, with 18 bases lying between them. DNA of the CDR3: TGTGCCAGCAGGTCGGAGCTGGGAGAGGGTTCACCCCTCCACTTT. Translation gives CASRSELGEGSPLHF.

This chain joins TRBV14 and TRBJ2-4, with D maybe TRBD2 (7 bases). Germline loops: CDR1 SGHDN, CDR2 FVKESK. With 6 bases removed from V and 8 bases from J, the gap between germline ends came to 17 bases. This CDR3 contains 14 residues. In nucleotides, the CDR3 is TGTGCCAGCAGTCACCGGGGAGGGGGGCACATTCAGTACTTC. Protein: CASSHRGGGHIQYF. The whole variable domain, filled in from reference TRBV14 and TRBJ2-4, reads EAGVTQFPSHSVIEKGQTVTLRCDPISGHDNLYWYRRVMGKEIKFLLHFVKESKQDESGMPNNRFLAERTGGTYSTLKVQPAELEDSGVYFCASSHRGGGHIQYFGAGTRLSVL.

V and J are TRBV30 and TRBJ1-6; TRBD1 aligns across 8 bases. CDR3 length equals 15 residues. Trimming cost V 2 bases and J 9 bases; bases outside gene matches: 9. The V gene's germline CDR1 is GTSNPN and CDR2 SVGIG (reference sequence). Here the CDR3 DNA reads TGTGCCTGGAGTAAATCGACAGGGGCGAGTTCACCCCTCCACTTT. It translates to CAWSKSTGASSPLHF.

The chain carries TRBV6-5 and TRBJ2-5; 7 bases are a match to TRBD2. After removal of 5 bases from V and 2 bases from J, the junction contained 5 bases not matched to a gene. The CDR3 runs 14 residues. Germline CDR1 MNHEY, CDR2 SVGAGI. Written as DNA, the CDR3 is TGTGCCAGCAGTCCCTCAGCGGGACAAGAGACCCAGTACTTC. Translation gives CASSPSAGQETQYF.